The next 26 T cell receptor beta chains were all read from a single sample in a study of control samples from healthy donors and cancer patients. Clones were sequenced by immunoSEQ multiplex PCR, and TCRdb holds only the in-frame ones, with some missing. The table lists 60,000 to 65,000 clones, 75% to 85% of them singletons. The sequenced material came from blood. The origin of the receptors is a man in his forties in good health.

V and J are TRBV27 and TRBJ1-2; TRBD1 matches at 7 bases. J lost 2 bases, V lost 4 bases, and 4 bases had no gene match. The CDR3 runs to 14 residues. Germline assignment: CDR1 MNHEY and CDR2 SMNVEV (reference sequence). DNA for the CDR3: TGTGCCAGCAGTTATAGGGGGCGAAACTATGGCTACACCTTC. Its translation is CASSYRGRNYGYTF.

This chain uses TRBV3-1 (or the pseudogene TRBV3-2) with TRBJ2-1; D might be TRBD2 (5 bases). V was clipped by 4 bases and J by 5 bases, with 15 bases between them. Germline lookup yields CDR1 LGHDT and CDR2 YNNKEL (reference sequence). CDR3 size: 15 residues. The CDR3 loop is CASSLQVSANNEQFF. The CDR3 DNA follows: TGTGCCAGCAGCCTGCAAGTTAGCGCAAACAATGAGCAGTTCTTC.

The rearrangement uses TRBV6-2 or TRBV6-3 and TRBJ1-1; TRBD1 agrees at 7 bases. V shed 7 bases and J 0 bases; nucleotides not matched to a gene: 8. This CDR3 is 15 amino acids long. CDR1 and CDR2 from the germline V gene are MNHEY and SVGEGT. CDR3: CASTPRGKVNTEAFF. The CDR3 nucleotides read TGTGCCAGCACCCCCAGGGGGAAAGTGAACACTGAAGCTTTCTTT.

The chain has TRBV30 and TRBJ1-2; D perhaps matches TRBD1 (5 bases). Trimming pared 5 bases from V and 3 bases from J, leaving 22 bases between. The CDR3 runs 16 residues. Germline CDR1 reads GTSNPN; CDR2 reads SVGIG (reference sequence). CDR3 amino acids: CAWARGNRKVDYGYTF. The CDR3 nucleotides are TGTGCCTGGGCTCGGGGGAATAGGAAAGTTGACTATGGCTACACCTTC.

CDR3 nucleotide sequence: TGTGCCAGCAGGGGCAAGGGAGCCTACACCGGGGAGCTGTTTTTT. Translating it yields CASRGKGAYTGELFF. The chain couples TRBV14 to TRBJ2-2; tentative D call: TRBD2 (5 bases). The ends were cut back, 6 bases at V and 3 bases at J, with 14 bases in the middle. The length of the CDR3 is 15 residues. Per the germline V gene, CDR1 is SGHDN and CDR2 is FVKESK. The full variable domain, completed using reference TRBV14 and TRBJ2-2, is EAGVTQFPSHSVIEKGQTVTLRCDPISGHDNLYWYRRVMGKEIKFLLHFVKESKQDESGMPNNRFLAERTGGTYSTLKVQPAELEDSGVYFCASRGKGAYTGELFFGEGSRLTVL.

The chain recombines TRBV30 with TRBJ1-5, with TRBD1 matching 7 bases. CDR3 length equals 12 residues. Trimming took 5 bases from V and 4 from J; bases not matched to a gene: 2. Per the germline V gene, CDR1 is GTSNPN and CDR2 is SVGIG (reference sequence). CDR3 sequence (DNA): TGTGCCTGGGGACAGGAGAATCAGCCCCAGCATTTT. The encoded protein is CAWGQENQPQHF. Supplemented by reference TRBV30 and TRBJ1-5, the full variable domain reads SQTIHQWPATLVQPVGSPLSLECTVEGTSNPNLYWYRQAAGRGLQLLFYSVGIGQISSEVPQNLSASRPQDRQFILSSKKLLLSDSGFYLCAWGQENQPQHFGDGTRLSIL.

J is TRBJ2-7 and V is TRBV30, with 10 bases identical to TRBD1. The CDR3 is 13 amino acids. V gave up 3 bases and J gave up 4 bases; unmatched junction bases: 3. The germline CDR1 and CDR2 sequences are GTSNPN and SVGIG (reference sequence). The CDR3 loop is CAWSRDRGYEQYF. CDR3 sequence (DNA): TGTGCCTGGAGCCGGGACAGGGGTTACGAGCAGTACTTC.

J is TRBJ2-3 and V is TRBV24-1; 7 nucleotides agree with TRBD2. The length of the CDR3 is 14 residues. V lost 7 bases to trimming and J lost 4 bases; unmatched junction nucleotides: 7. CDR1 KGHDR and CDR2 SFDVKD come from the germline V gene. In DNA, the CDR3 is TGTGCCACCAGCGGGGAGGGCGCTGCAGATACGCAGTATTTT. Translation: CATSGEGAADTQYF.

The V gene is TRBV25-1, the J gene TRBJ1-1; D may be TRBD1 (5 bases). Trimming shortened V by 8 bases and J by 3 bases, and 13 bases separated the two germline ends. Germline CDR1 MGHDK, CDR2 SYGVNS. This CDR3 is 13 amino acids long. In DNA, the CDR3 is TGTGCCAGCGACATGGGAGGGGACACTGAAGCTTTCTTT. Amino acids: CASDMGGDTEAFF.

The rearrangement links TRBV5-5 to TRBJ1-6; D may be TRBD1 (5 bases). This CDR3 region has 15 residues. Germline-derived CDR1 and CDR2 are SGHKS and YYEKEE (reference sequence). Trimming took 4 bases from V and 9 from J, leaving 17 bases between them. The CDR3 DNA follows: TGTGCCAGCAGCGCGATAGGGACCCCTAGTTCACCCCTCCACTTT. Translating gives CASSAIGTPSSPLHF.

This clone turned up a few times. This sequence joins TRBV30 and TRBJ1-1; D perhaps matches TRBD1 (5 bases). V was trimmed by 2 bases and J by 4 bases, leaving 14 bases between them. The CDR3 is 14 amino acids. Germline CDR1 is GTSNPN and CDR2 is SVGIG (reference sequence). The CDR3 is CAWSLQVVSTEAFF. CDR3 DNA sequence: TGTGCCTGGAGTTTACAGGTGGTGAGCACTGAAGCTTTCTTT.

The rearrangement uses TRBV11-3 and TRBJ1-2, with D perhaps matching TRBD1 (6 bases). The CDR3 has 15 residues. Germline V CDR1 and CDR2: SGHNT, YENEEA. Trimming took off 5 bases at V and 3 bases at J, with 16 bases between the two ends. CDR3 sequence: CASSGLQGFDYGYTF. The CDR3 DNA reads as TGTGCCAGCAGCGGTCTACAGGGATTTGACTATGGCTACACCTTC.

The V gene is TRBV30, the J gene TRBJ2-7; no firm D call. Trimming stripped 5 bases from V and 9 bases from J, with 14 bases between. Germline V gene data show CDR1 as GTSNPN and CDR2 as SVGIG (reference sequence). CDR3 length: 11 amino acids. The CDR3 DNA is TGTGCCTGGGGGATTAGCAGGTGGCAGTACTTC. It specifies CAWGISRWQYF.

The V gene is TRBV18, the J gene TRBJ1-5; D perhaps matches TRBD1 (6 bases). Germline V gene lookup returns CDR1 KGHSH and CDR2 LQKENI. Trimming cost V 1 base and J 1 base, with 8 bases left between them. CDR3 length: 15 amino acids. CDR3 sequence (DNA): TGTGCCAGCTCACCACAACAGGGAAGCAATCAGCCCCAGCATTTT. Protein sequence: CASSPQQGSNQPQHF.

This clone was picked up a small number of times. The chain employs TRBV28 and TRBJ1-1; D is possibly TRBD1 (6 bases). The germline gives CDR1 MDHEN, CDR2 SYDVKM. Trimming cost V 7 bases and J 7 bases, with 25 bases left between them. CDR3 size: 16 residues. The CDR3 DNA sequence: TGTGCCAGCACCCCACCCTCAGGACAGCCGACACTTGAAGCTTTCTTT. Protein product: CASTPPSGQPTLEAFF.

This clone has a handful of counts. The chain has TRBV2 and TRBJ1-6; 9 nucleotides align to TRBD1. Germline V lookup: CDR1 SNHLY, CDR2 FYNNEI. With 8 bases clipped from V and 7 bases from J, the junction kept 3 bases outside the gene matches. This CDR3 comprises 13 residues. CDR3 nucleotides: TGTGCCAGCGTAACAGGGGGCAATTCACCCCTCCACTTT. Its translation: CASVTGGNSPLHF.

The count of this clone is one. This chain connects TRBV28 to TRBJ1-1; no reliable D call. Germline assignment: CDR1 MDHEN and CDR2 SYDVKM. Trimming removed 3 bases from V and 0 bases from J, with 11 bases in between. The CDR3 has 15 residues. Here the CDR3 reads CASSFVIKLNTEAFF. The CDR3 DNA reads TGTGCCAGCAGTTTCGTGATTAAATTGAACACTGAAGCTTTCTTT. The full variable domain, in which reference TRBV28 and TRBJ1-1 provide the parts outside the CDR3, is DVKVTQSSRYLVKRTGEKVFLECVQDMDHENMFWYRQDPGLGLRLIYFSYDVKMKEKGDIPEGYSVSREKKERFSLILESASTNQTSMYLCASSFVIKLNTEAFFGQGTRLTVV.

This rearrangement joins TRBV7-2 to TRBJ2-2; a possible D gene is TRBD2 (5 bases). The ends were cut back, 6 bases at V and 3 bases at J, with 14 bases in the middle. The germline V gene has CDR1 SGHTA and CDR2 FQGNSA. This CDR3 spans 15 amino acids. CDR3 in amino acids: CASSLYRGYTGELFF. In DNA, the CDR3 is TGTGCCAGCAGTTTATATCGAGGGTACACCGGGGAGCTGTTTTTT.

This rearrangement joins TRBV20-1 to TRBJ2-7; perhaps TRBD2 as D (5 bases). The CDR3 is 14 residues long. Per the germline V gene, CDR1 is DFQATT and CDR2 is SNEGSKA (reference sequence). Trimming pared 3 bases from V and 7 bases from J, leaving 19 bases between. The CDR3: CSASRGERVKEQYF. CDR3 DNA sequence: TGCAGTGCTAGTCGGGGAGAGAGGGTGAAAGAGCAGTACTTC.

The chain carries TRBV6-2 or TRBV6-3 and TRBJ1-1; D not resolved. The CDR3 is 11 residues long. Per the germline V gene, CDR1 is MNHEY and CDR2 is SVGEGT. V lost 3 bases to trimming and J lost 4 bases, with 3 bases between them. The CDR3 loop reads CASSYATEAFF. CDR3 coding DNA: TGTGCCAGCAGTTATGCCACTGAAGCTTTCTTT.

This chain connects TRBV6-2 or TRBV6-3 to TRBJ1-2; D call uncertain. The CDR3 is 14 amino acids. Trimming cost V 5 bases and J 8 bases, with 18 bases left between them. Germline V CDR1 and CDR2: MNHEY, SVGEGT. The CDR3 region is CASSVRLNGWGYTF. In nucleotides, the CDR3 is TGTGCCAGCAGTGTGCGACTGAATGGTTGGGGCTACACCTTC.

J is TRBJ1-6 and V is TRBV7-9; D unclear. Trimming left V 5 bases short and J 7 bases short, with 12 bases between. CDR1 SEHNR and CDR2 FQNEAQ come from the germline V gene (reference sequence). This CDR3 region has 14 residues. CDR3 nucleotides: TGTGCCAGCAGCCCTGACATGGAGAATTCACCCCTCCACTTT. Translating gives CASSPDMENSPLHF. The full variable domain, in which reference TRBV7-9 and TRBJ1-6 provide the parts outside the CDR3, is DTGVSQNPRHKITKRGQNVTFRCDPISEHNRLYWYRQTLGQGPEFLTYFQNEAQLEKSRLLSDRFSAERPKGSFSTLEIQRTEQGDSAMYLCASSPDMENSPLHFGNGTRLTVT.

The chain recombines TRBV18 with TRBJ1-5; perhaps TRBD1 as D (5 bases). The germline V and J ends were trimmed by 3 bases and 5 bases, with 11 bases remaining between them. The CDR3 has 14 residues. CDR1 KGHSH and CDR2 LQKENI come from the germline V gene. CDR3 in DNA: TGTGCCAGCTCACCTTCGGCAGGGCATCAGCCCCAGCATTTT. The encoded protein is CASSPSAGHQPQHF.

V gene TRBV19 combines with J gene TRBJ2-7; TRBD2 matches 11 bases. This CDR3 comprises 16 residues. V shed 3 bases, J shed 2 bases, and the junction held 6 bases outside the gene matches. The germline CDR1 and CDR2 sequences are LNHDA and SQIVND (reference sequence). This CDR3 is CASSIRPSGGPYEQYF. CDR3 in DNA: TGTGCCAGTAGTATCCGGCCTAGCGGGGGGCCCTACGAGCAGTACTTC.

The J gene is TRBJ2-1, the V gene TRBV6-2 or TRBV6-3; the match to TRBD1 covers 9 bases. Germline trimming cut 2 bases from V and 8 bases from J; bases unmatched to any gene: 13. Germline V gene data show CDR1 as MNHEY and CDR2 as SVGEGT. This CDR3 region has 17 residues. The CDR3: CASSYRRAGQGRDEQFF. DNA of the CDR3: TGTGCCAGCAGTTACAGGCGTGCGGGACAGGGACGGGATGAGCAGTTCTTC.

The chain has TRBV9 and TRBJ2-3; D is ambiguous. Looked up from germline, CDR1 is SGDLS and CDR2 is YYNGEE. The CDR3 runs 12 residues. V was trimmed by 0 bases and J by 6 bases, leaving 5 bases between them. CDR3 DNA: TGTGCCAGCAGCGTAGTAACGGATACGCAGTATTTT. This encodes CASSVVTDTQYF.